The next 18 T cell receptor beta chains were all read from a single sample in a study of OX40 agonist ivuxolimab in advanced cancers. TCRdb keeps only in-frame clones here, not all; method: immunoSEQ multiplex PCR. The table records approximately 70,000 clones, around nine tenths of them present only once. The source was CD4+ or CD8+ T cells sorted from blood, collected in a trial of the OX40 agonist ivuxolimab. These TCRs come from an adult with an advanced solid tumor such as melanoma, head and neck, liver or kidney cancer.

The rearrangement links TRBV4-1 to TRBJ2-5; D might be TRBD2 (5 bases). The germline V gene encodes CDR1 MGHRA and CDR2 YSYEKL. CDR3 length: 14 amino acids. V gave up 2 bases and J gave up 5 bases, with 12 bases separating them. In DNA form, the CDR3 reads TGCGCCAGCAGCCAACCTCATAGGGAGGAGACCCAGTACTTC. Translated, it gives CASSQPHREETQYF.

The chain employs TRBV28 and TRBJ2-7, with no clear D. CDR1 MDHEN and CDR2 SYDVKM come from the germline V gene. V lost 6 bases and J lost 5, with 11 bases in between. The length of the CDR3 is 12 residues. CDR3 nucleotides: TGTGCCAGCAGCCCCCTGGGCGACGAGCAGTACTTC. Protein sequence: CASSPLGDEQYF.

The V gene is TRBV15, the J gene TRBJ2-2; a possible D gene is TRBD1 (6 bases). The V and J ends lost 7 bases and 2 bases respectively, with 14 bases between them. The CDR3 has 15 amino acids. The germline V gene has CDR1 LNHNV and CDR2 YYDKDF (reference sequence). The CDR3 sequence is CATTPTGPNTGELFF. The CDR3 DNA reads TGTGCCACCACCCCAACAGGGCCAAACACCGGGGAGCTGTTTTTT.

Only one count was recorded for this clone. This chain uses TRBV19 with TRBJ2-7; the D gene is possibly TRBD2 (6 bases). There are 11 residues in the CDR3. Trimming removed 9 bases from V and 2 bases from J, with 8 bases in between. The germline CDR1 and CDR2 sequences are LNHDA and SQIVND (reference sequence). The CDR3 spells CASGSTYEQYF. The CDR3 DNA reads as TGTGCCAGCGGGAGCACCTACGAGCAGTACTTC.

This clone appeared a few times. The rearrangement joins TRBV6-1 to TRBJ2-3; TRBD2 is a possible D gene (6 bases). V lost 4 bases to trimming and J lost 2 bases, with 10 bases between them. CDR1 and CDR2 from the germline V gene are MNHNS and SASEGT. This CDR3 comprises 14 residues. The CDR3 reads CASSGGDFTDTQYF. The CDR3 DNA reads as TGTGCCAGCAGTGGAGGGGACTTCACAGATACGCAGTATTTT.

This clone was seen a single time. V usage is TRBV7-9 and J usage is TRBJ2-1; TRBD2 matches at 8 bases. This CDR3 contains 16 residues. Trimming took 5 bases from V and 8 from J; bases not matched to a gene: 14. Germline CDR1 reads SEHNR; CDR2 reads FQNEAQ (reference sequence). CDR3 protein: CASSIGGSGGLDEQFF. In DNA form, the CDR3 reads TGTGCCAGCAGCATAGGAGGGTCGGGGGGGCTAGATGAGCAGTTCTTC. The full variable domain, with the rest looked up from reference TRBV7-9 and TRBJ2-1, is DTGVSQNPRHKITKRGQNVTFRCDPISEHNRLYWYRQTLGQGPEFLTYFQNEAQLEKSRLLSDRFSAERPKGSFSTLEIQRTEQGDSAMYLCASSIGGSGGLDEQFFGPGTRLTVL.

The chain carries TRBV9 and TRBJ2-7; D is possibly TRBD2 (5 bases). V shed 0 bases and J shed 3 bases, with 13 bases lying between them. CDR3 length equals 15 residues. Germline CDR1 and CDR2: SGDLS and YYNGEE. The CDR3 loop is CASSVGEDEGYEQYF. For the CDR3, the DNA is TGTGCCAGCAGCGTAGGTGAAGATGAGGGCTACGAGCAGTACTTC.

This chain joins TRBV14 and TRBJ2-6; perhaps TRBD2 as D (5 bases). V was trimmed by 0 bases and J by 2 bases, leaving 11 bases between them. The germline CDR1 and CDR2 sequences are SGHDN and FVKESK. CDR3 length: 17 amino acids. CDR3 coding DNA: TGTGCCAGCAGCCAAGATTCCCCGAGGGCTGGGGCCAACGTCCTGACTTTC. As protein: CASSQDSPRAGANVLTF.

The chain is built from TRBV19 and TRBJ2-5, with 7 bases lining up with TRBD2. The V gene's germline CDR1 is LNHDA and CDR2 SQIVND (reference sequence). V dropped 3 bases and J dropped 1; count of bases not matched to a gene: 2. The CDR3 extends over 14 amino acids. The CDR3 sequence is CASSIGTIQETQYF. The CDR3, as DNA: TGTGCCAGTAGTATCGGGACTATCCAAGAGACCCAGTACTTC.

This chain uses TRBV27 with TRBJ2-1; 14 bases map to TRBD2. CDR1 is MNHEY and CDR2 is SMNVEV in the germline V gene (reference sequence). The ends lost 4 bases at V and 8 bases at J; junction bases unmatched: 4. This CDR3 is built from 15 residues. The CDR3 DNA reads as TGTGCCAGCAGTTCGGGACTAGCGGGAGTGGATGAGCAGTTCTTC. Residues: CASSSGLAGVDEQFF.

V usage is TRBV9 and J usage is TRBJ2-1, with a possible D match to TRBD2 (5 bases). V lost 4 bases, J lost 0 bases, and 11 bases lay in between. CDR1 SGDLS and CDR2 YYNGEE come from the germline V gene. CDR3 length: 15 residues. For the CDR3, the DNA is TGTGCCAGCAGCCAGACTGGGAGCTCCTACAATGAGCAGTTCTTC. It encodes CASSQTGSSYNEQFF.

The chain has TRBV6-5 and TRBJ2-5; TRBD1 aligns across 7 bases. Trimming removed 5 bases from V and 0 bases from J; junction bases left unmatched: 6. This CDR3 spans 15 amino acids. CDR1 and CDR2 from the germline V gene are MNHEY and SVGAGI. The CDR3 loop is CASSIRQGYQETQYF. The CDR3 nucleotides are TGTGCCAGCAGTATCCGACAGGGTTACCAAGAGACCCAGTACTTC.

The gene calls are TRBV5-4 and TRBJ2-4, with D hard to call. Germline lookup yields CDR1 SGHNT and CDR2 YYREEE (reference sequence). Trimming removed 9 bases from V and 5 bases from J, with 15 bases in between. The CDR3 runs to 13 residues. CDR3 loop: CATLDSSQNIQYF. CDR3 nucleotides: TGTGCCACTCTCGATAGTAGCCAAAACATTCAGTACTTC.

The CDR3 loop reads CASTNGDSLNTEAFF. For the CDR3, the DNA is TGTGCCAGCACCAATGGGGACAGCTTGAACACTGAAGCTTTCTTT. The J gene is TRBJ1-1, the V gene TRBV9; TRBD1 matches 7 bases. Germline trimming cut 6 bases from V and 0 bases from J; bases unmatched to any gene: 8. Looked up from germline, CDR1 is SGDLS and CDR2 is YYNGEE. The CDR3 extends over 15 amino acids.

The J gene is TRBJ1-1, the V gene TRBV6-5; the D gene is possibly TRBD1 (6 bases). This CDR3 contains 14 residues. Germline values: CDR1 MNHEY, CDR2 SVGAGI. V lost 6 bases and J 4 bases, leaving 15 bases between the germline ends. CDR3 nucleotide sequence: TGTGCCAGCAGCGGACAGAGCTCTGGCACTGAAGCTTTCTTT. Its protein is CASSGQSSGTEAFF.

The rearrangement links TRBV19 to TRBJ2-1; no clear D. Germline CDR1 is LNHDA and CDR2 is SQIVND (reference sequence). The CDR3 runs 12 residues. Trimming removed 3 bases from V and 7 bases from J, with 7 bases in between. CDR3 DNA: TGTGCCAGTAGTATTTATATGAATGAGCAGTTCTTC. It encodes CASSIYMNEQFF.

For this clone: One junction end disagrees with the germline gene, perhaps due to a read error. Other nucleotide sequences in the sample specify the same CDR3. J is TRBJ1-1 and V is TRBV27; D is undetermined. CDR3 length: 14 amino acids. Germline values: CDR1 MNHEY, CDR2 SMNVEV (reference sequence). Here the CDR3 reads CASSLTFMNTEAFF. DNA for the CDR3: TGTGCCAGCAGTTTAACATTCATGAACACTGAAGCTTTTTTT.

This clone came up once. The CDR3 DNA sequence: TGTGCCAGCAGCTTAGACGGGGTTGAGCAGTTCTTC. This translates into CASSLDGVEQFF. The chain joins TRBV11-3 to TRBJ2-1; D perhaps matches TRBD2 (5 bases). V lost 0 bases and J 9 bases, leaving 6 bases between the germline ends. Germline V CDR1 and CDR2: SGHNT, YENEEA. The CDR3 sequence is 12 residues long.